This TCR beta chain appears in the sequencing data of a study of cytomegalovirus exposure and HLA in healthy donors. Study-wide points: Later, an analysis showed that TCR beta chains associated with HLA were more clonally expanded than others that were equally common.

PCR involved 60 Vbeta and 13 Jbeta primers. Clones were read by immunoSEQ multiplex PCR, and TCRdb kept only the in-frame ones, dropping some. The data hold about 170,000 clones, with 80% to 85% observed a single time. Deletions cut 7 bases from V and 1 base from J, with 8 bases between. CDR1 and CDR2 from the germline V gene are MNHNY and SVGAGI (reference sequence). The CDR3 is 12 amino acids. Points on this clone: As yet, its antigen is unknown.

Nominal health characterized the donors when sampled, though unrecorded immune exposures were likely. The chain links TRBV6-6 to TRBJ2-7; D is possibly TRBD1 (5 bases). Sequencing was performed on PBMCs. The receptor comes from a boy aged 2 to 10 in good health and CMV-seronegative. CDR3 in DNA: TGTGCCAGCACAACAGGTTCCTACGAGCAGTACTTC. The encoded protein is CASTTGSYEQYF.